This section outlines one T cell receptor beta chain sequence together with its context. The antigen it binds to is not known. No per-base quality is available; no much larger clone lies one base away. Libraries came from the immunoSEQ multiplex PCR assay. The authors' pipeline ran thus. A statistical classification framework was built for diagnosing cytomegalovirus status from the catalog of TCR beta chain sequences. TCRdb took over this immuneACCESS table, retaining in-frame rearrangements with V and J assigned. Such tables are incomplete; in checked studies, under half of the missing clones stem from an unresolved V gene, and the remainder is unexplained. Clone size and the V and J calls come from that table; the DNA yielded D and trimming. Across this sample there are 200,000 or so clones, with around 90% seen only once. The top ten clones comprise roughly 2% of the sample. The donors belonged to the validation cohort of approximately 130 subjects, which was separate from the approximately 680-subject first cohort.

V is pared back by 6 bases and J by 4 bases, with 13 bases lying between the germline termini. CDR3 length: 14 amino acids, cysteine to phenylalanine. The retained sequence is limited to the CDR3, 42 bases, with the frame set at the first base. The germline V gene sets CDR1 to MDHEN and CDR2 to SYDVKM. The data were obtained in a study of cytomegalovirus exposure and HLA in healthy donors (TCRdb year 2017). About the investigation overall: A later analysis indicated that the roughly 120 validation repertoires were generated on the platform also employed for the approximately 700 repertoires of the first cohort. The study was designed to test whether signatures of past pathogen exposure could be identified by cataloging public T cell receptors. Along with the approximately 620-subject first cohort, a separate validation cohort of over 90 different subjects was used. To predict cytomegalovirus infection status, the study combined high-throughput TCR immunosequencing, statistical association of individual TCRs with disease status, and machine learning. The study at large found these results: Three of the identified cytomegalovirus-associated TCR beta chains were confirmed in vitro to be specific for cytomegalovirus antigens. Of the cluster scores, around 95% were above 0 in a later analysis, which found that TCRs clustered in the first cohort also tended to co-occur in the 120 or so validation repertoires. A later analysis lacked HLA typing for the validation cohort, so it scored co-occurrence in that cohort across all 130 or so repertoires. The study gave a list of 150 to 200 TCR beta chains associated with cytomegalovirus. According to the authors, the approach could potentially be generalized to other disease states and immunological phenotypes. The classifier was reported to diagnose cytomegalovirus status with high specificity and sensitivity in both the original cohort and the validation cohort. Most TCR sequences were seen in very few donors, while some public TCRs were found in many individuals.

The chain links TRBV28 with TRBJ1-5, with the identity of the D gene unclear. The sample comprised PBMCs. This TCR derives from a woman aged 18-29 years in good health and CMV-seropositive. The sequenced DNA is TGTGCCAGCAGCCGATGGGTGCGGAATCAGCCCCAGCATTTT. Translated, this gives CASSRWVRNQPQHF.